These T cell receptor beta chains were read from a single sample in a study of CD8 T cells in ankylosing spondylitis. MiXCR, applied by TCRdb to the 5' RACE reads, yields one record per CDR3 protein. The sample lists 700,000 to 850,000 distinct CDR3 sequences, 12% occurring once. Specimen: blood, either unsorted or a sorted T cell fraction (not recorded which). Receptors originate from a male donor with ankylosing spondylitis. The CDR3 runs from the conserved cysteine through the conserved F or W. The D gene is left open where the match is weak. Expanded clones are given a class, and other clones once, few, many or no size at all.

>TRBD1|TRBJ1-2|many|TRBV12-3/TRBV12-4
CASSYRGIHGYTF
TGTGCCAGCAGTTACAGGGGAATCCATGGCTACACCTTC
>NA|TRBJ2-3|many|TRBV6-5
CASSYSLVTDTQYF
TGTGCCAGCAGTTACTCCCTGGTCACAGATACGCAGTATTTT
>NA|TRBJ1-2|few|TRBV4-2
CASSQVSDNHYGYTF
TGTGCCAGCAGCCAAGTTTCCGACAACCACTATGGCTACACCTTC
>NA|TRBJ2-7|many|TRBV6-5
CASSYQASFYEQYF
TGTGCCAGCAGTTACCAGGCCAGTTTCTACGAGCAGTACTTC
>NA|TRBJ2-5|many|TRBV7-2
CASSLSFQETQYF
TGTGCCAGCTCACTCAGCTTCCAAGAGACCCAGTACTTC
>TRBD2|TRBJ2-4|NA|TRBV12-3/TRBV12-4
CASSLRLAGSPGKAIQYF
TGTGCCAGCAGTTTACGCCTAGCGGGGTCACCGGGTAAAGCCATTCAGTACTTC
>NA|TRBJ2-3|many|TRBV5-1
CASTDQGSDTQYF
TGCGCCAGCACGGATCAGGGCTCGGATACGCAGTATTTT
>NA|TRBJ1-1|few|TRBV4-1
CASSLRTIKNTEAFF
TGCGCCAGCAGCCTCCGAACCATAAAGAACACTGAAGCTTTCTTT
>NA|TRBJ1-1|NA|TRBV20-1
CSARDRRERPEAFF
TGCAGTGCTAGAGATAGGAGGGAAAGGCCTGAAGCTTTCTTT
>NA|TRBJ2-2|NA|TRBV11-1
CASSLARIGGEPSNTGELFF
TGTGCCAGCAGCTTAGCGCGGATTGGCGGCGAACCTTCGAACACCGGGGAGCTGTTTTTT
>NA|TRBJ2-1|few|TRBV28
CASRALTWVRGNEQFF
TGTGCCAGCAGGGCCCTTACATGGGTAAGGGGGAATGAGCAGTTCTTC
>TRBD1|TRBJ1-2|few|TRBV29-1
CSAGQGAYGYTF
TGCAGCGCGGGACAGGGGGCCTATGGCTACACCTTC
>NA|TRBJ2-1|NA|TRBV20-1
CSARAGIHNEQFF
TGCAGTGCTAGAGCCGGGATCCACAATGAGCAGTTCTTC
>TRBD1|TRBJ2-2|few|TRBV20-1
CSASNPGTGNTGELFF
TGCAGTGCTAGCAACCCCGGGACAGGGAACACCGGGGAGCTGTTTTTT
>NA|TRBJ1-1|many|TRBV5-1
CASSLEADRIDEAFF
TGCGCCAGCAGCTTGGAGGCCGACAGGATCGATGAAGCTTTCTTT
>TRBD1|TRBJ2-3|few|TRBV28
CASSSYTGEGTDTQYF
TGTGCCAGCAGTTCGTACACAGGGGAAGGCACAGATACGCAGTATTTT
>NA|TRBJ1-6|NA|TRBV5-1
CASSLGPTGYYNSPLHF
TGCGCCAGCAGCTTGGGACCCACAGGGTACTATAATTCACCCCTCCACTTT
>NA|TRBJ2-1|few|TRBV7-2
CASSLVGQNSVEQFF
TGTGCCAGCAGCTTAGTAGGTCAGAACTCCGTTGAGCAGTTCTTC
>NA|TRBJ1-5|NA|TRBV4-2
CASSTYGAQGNQPQHF
TGTGCCAGTAGTACTTATGGGGCCCAAGGCAATCAGCCCCAGCATTTT
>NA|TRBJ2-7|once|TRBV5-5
CASSLVFKAYEQYF
TGTGCCAGCAGCTTGGTGTTCAAAGCCTACGAGCAGTACTTC
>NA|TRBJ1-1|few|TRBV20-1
CSAYRIMNTEAFF
TGCAGTGCCTATAGAATTATGAACACTGAAGCTTTCTTT
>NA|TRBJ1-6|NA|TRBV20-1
CSARHVGSYNSPLHF
TGCAGTGCCAGACACGTAGGCTCCTATAATTCACCCCTCCACTTT
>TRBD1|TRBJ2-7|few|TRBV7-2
CASSGRDRWTSSYEQYF
TGTGCCAGCAGCGGCAGGGACAGGTGGACAAGCTCCTACGAGCAGTACTTC
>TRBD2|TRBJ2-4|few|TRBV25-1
CASSETSGSYIQYF
TGTGCCAGCAGTGAGACTAGCGGGAGTTACATTCAGTACTTC
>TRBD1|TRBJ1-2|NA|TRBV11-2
CASSLGTGGFRYGYTF
TGTGCCAGCAGCTTGGGGACAGGGGGGTTCCGCTATGGCTACACCTTC
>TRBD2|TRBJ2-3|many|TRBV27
CASSFVASGSPTTQYF
TGTGCCAGCAGTTTTGTGGCTAGCGGGAGTCCGACTACGCAGTATTTT
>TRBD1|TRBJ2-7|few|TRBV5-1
CASSLGLRDRGPEQYF
TGCGCCAGCAGCTTGGGACTCCGGGACAGGGGACCCGAGCAGTACTTC
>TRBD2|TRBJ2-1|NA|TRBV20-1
CSPSGGWSSYNEQFF
TGCAGTCCTAGCGGGGGGTGGAGCTCCTACAATGAGCAGTTCTTC
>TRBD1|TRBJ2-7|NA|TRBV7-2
CASSFQQGSNEQYF
TGTGCCAGCAGCTTTCAACAGGGGTCCAACGAGCAGTACTTC
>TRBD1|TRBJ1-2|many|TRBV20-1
CSATGQAFRGYTF
TGCAGTGCTACGGGACAGGCGTTTCGTGGCTACACCTTC
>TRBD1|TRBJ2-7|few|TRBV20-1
CSARDLTRQGATYEQYF
TGCAGTGCTAGAGATCTAACCCGACAGGGGGCAACCTACGAGCAGTACTTC
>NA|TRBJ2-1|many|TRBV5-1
CASSLVATTYNEQFF
TGCGCCAGCAGCTTAGTAGCGACCACCTACAATGAGCAGTTCTTC
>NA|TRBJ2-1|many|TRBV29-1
CSVERQGYEQFF
TGCAGCGTTGAACGGCAGGGCTATGAGCAGTTCTTC
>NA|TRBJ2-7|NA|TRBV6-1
CASRPPGTFSYEQYF
TGTGCCAGCAGGCCCCCCGGGACATTCTCCTACGAGCAGTACTTC
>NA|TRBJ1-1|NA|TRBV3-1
CASSQDNGNTEAFF
TGTGCCAGCAGCCAAGATAATGGGAACACTGAAGCTTTCTTT
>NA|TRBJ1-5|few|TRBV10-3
CAISEKSGQPQHF
TGTGCCATCAGTGAGAAGTCTGGTCAGCCCCAGCATTTT
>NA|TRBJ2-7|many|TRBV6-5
CASSYDPSSYEQYF
TGTGCCAGCAGTTACGACCCTAGCTCCTACGAGCAGTACTTC
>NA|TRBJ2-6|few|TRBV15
CATRKDRLSGANVLTF
TGTGCCACCAGAAAGGACAGACTCTCTGGGGCCAACGTCCTGACTTTC
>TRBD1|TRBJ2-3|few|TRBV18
CASSPRLAGGPNTQYF
TGTGCCAGCTCACCACGTCTCGCAGGGGGTCCAAATACGCAGTATTTT
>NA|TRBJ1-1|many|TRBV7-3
CASSHGGDTEAFF
TGTGCCAGCAGTCACGGGGGAGACACTGAAGCTTTCTTT
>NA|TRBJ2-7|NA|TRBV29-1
CSVSRDFSYEQYF
TGCAGCGTTAGCAGGGACTTCTCCTACGAGCAGTACTTC
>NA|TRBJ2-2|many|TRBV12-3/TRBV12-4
CASSLLTGTGELFF
TGTGCCAGCAGTTTACTTACTGGGACCGGGGAGCTGTTTTTT
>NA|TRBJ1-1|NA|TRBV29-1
CSVVWGEAFF
TGCAGCGTTGTTTGGGGAGAAGCTTTCTTT
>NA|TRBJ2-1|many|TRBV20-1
CSAGAVDEQFF
TGCAGTGCTGGGGCAGTCGATGAGCAGTTCTTC
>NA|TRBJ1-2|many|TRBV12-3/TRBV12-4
CASSLMGYDGYTF
TGTGCCAGCAGTTTAATGGGATACGATGGCTACACCTTC
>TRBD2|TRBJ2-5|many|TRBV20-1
CSARDLRGGETQYF
TGCAGTGCTAGAGATCTCCGGGGGGGAGAGACCCAGTACTTC
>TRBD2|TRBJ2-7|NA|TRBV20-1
CSAATSGGEPLYF
TGCAGTGCAGCGACTAGCGGGGGCGAGCCCCTATACTTC
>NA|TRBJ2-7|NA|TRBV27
CASSRWGVLSYEQYF
TGTGCCAGCAGCCGCTGGGGGGTTCTCTCCTACGAGCAGTACTTC
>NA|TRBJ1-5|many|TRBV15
CATSRVGQPQHF
TGTGCCACCAGCAGAGTTGGTCAGCCCCAGCATTTT
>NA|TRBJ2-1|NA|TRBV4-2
CASSQPPGEQFF
TGTGCCAGCAGCCAACCCCCCGGAGAGCAGTTCTTC
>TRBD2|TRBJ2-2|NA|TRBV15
CATSSGLAGNTGELFF
TGTGCCACCAGCAGCGGACTAGCGGGGAACACCGGGGAGCTGTTTTTT
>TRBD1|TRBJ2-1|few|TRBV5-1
CASSLGQGVGQFF
TGCGCCAGCAGCTTGGGACAGGGGGTCGGGCAGTTCTTC
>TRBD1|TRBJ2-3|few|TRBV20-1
CSARTGQVGYF
TGCAGTGCTAGAACCGGACAGGTTGGGTATTTT
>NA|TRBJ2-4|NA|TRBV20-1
CSARRGTHIQYF
TGCAGTGCTAGAAGAGGGACGCACATTCAGTACTTC
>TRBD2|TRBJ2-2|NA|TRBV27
CASSSFIFAGVDTGELFF
TGTGCCAGCAGTTCGTTTATTTTCGCGGGAGTCGACACCGGGGAGCTGTTTTTT
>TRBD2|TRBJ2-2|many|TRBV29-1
CSVSSGEPGVELFF
TGCAGCGTGAGTAGCGGGGAACCTGGTGTGGAGCTGTTTTTT
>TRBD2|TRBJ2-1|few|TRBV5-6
CASSRLVAGDHNEQFF
TGTGCCAGCAGCCGGTTGGTGGCGGGGGACCACAATGAGCAGTTCTTC
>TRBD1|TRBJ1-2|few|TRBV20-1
CSAFGQAIHGYTF
TGCAGTGCTTTCGGACAGGCCATACATGGCTACACCTTC